These 29 T cell receptor beta chains were all obtained from the same sample, sequenced in a study of identifying expanded T cells in peripheral blood. Sequencing was performed with immunoSEQ multiplex PCR; in TCRdb, only in-frame clones are kept and a portion is missing. The sample holds 110,000 or so clones, approximately 90% seen once. Sequenced material: blood. These receptors all stem from a person aged 18-70 years in good health.

Here the CDR3 reads CASSLRRVAARSGDTQYF. The CDR3, as DNA: TGTGCCAGCAGCCTACGCCGTGTTGCCGCTCGGTCGGGAGATACGCAGTATTTT. V gene TRBV7-9 combines with J gene TRBJ2-3, with D unclear. V shed 5 bases and J shed 5 bases, with 26 bases lying between them. Germline CDR1 and CDR2: SEHNR and FQNEAQ (reference sequence). CDR3 length equals 18 residues.

The CDR3 DNA is TGTGCCAGCAGTTTATATGGGGGACAGGGAGACACCATATATTTT. Translated, it gives CASSLYGGQGDTIYF. The chain joins TRBV28 to TRBJ1-3, with 9 bases that match TRBD1. The V segment lost 1 base and the J segment 8 bases; nucleotides outside the gene matches: 6. The CDR3 runs to 15 residues. Germline assignment: CDR1 MDHEN and CDR2 SYDVKM.

V is TRBV7-9 and J is TRBJ2-7; TRBD2 matches at 7 bases. J was trimmed by 5 bases and V by 1 base; bases with no gene match: 5. The CDR3 runs to 14 residues. Germline CDR1 SEHNR, CDR2 FQNEAQ (reference sequence). The DNA of the CDR3 is TGTGCCAGCAGCTTAGGTGGACTAGGCAACGAGCAGTACTTC. It specifies CASSLGGLGNEQYF.

V is TRBV7-9 and J is TRBJ2-6; TRBD1 matches at 8 bases. This CDR3 has 16 residues. The V segment lost 2 bases and the J segment 5 bases; nucleotides outside the gene matches: 5. Germline CDR1 and CDR2: SEHNR and FQNEAQ (reference sequence). CDR3 bases: TGTGCCAGCAGCTTAAGAGGACAGGGCCGGGCCAACGTCCTGACTTTC. Translating it yields CASSLRGQGRANVLTF.

V gene TRBV5-4 combines with J gene TRBJ2-5; D call uncertain. This CDR3 is 14 amino acids long. V was trimmed by 4 bases and J by 7 bases, leaving 17 bases between them. The germline V gene has CDR1 SGHNT and CDR2 YYREEE (reference sequence). This chain's CDR3 is CASSLGTNPGTQYF. The CDR3 coding sequence is TGTGCCAGCAGCCTTGGAACAAACCCTGGGACCCAGTACTTC.

The V call is TRBV7-3, the J call TRBJ1-2; TRBD1 agrees at 7 bases. Germline CDR1 and CDR2: SGHTA and FQGTGA. V lost 8 bases, J lost 4 bases, and 4 bases stayed unmatched. The CDR3 loop spans 12 amino acids. Here the CDR3 DNA reads TGTGCCAGCGAGGGACAGAGCTATGGCTACACCTTC. This gives the protein CASEGQSYGYTF.

This clone occurred once. The chain joins TRBV11-1 to TRBJ1-2; the match to TRBD1 covers 8 bases. This CDR3 has 15 amino acids. The germline gives CDR1 SGHAT, CDR2 FQDESV (reference sequence). Unmatched junction bases numbered 10, after V lost 5 bases and J lost 5 bases. In DNA, the CDR3 is TGTGCCAGCAGCCACGGCTGGACAGGGATTTATGGCTACACCTTC. This sequence encodes CASSHGWTGIYGYTF.

The gene calls are TRBV7-3 and TRBJ2-1; 7 bases match TRBD2. The CDR3 covers 15 residues. With 5 bases clipped from V and 8 bases from J, the junction kept 12 bases outside the gene matches. Looked up from germline, CDR1 is SGHTA and CDR2 is FQGTGA. The chain's CDR3 is CASSPGGGSIYEQFF. CDR3 coding DNA: TGTGCCAGCAGCCCCGGCGGCGGGAGTATATATGAGCAGTTCTTC.

This rearrangement joins TRBV18 to TRBJ2-5, with D perhaps TRBD2 (6 bases). The CDR3 contains 15 residues. Trimming took 5 bases from V and 2 from J, leaving 15 bases between them. CDR1 and CDR2 from the germline V gene are KGHSH and LQKENI. Written as DNA, the CDR3 is TGTGCCAGCTCAGGAGGGGTGAGGGGTCAAGAGACCCAGTACTTC. Its translation: CASSGGVRGQETQYF.

The rearrangement links TRBV28 to TRBJ2-5, with 7 positions matching TRBD1. Germline values: CDR1 MDHEN, CDR2 SYDVKM. V lost 7 bases and J lost 5; bases outside the gene matches: 4. The length of the CDR3 is 12 residues. CDR3 amino acids: CASNRQGETQYF. CDR3 DNA sequence: TGTGCCAGCAATAGACAGGGTGAGACCCAGTACTTC.

The chain uses TRBV7-9 and TRBJ2-3, with a possible D match to TRBD2 (6 bases). Trimming shortened V by 8 bases and J by 8 bases, and 20 bases separated the two germline ends. This CDR3 spans 14 amino acids. Germline V CDR1 and CDR2: SEHNR, FQNEAQ (reference sequence). CDR3 region: CASGGTAPHGTQYF. The CDR3 DNA follows: TGTGCCAGCGGCGGGACCGCTCCCCACGGTACGCAGTATTTT.

The V gene is TRBV6-5, the J gene TRBJ1-2, with D perhaps matching TRBD1 (5 bases). This CDR3 comprises 15 residues. Trimming cost V 6 bases and J 2 bases, with 16 bases left between them. Per the germline V gene, CDR1 is MNHEY and CDR2 is SVGAGI. The CDR3, as DNA: TGTGCCAGCAGGACACTCGGGGGTACCAACTATGGCTACACCTTC. Protein sequence: CASRTLGGTNYGYTF.

The chain couples TRBV28 to TRBJ1-1, with D perhaps matching TRBD1 (5 bases). Per germline, CDR1 MDHEN and CDR2 SYDVKM. Trimming removed 5 bases at V and 7 bases at J, with 20 bases between. The CDR3 consists of 15 residues. CDR3 loop: CASSPLGEGQNEAFF. CDR3 nucleotide sequence: TGTGCCAGCAGTCCCCTAGGGGAGGGCCAGAATGAAGCTTTCTTT.

The J gene is TRBJ1-2, the V gene TRBV20-1; maybe TRBD1 (5 bases). This CDR3 region has 11 residues. Trimming took 3 bases from V and 8 from J, leaving 10 bases between them. Germline CDR1 reads DFQATT; CDR2 reads SNEGSKA (reference sequence). CDR3: CSASQGVGYTF. The DNA for the CDR3 is TGCAGTGCTAGCCAGGGAGTAGGCTACACCTTC.

This clone has just one count. V gene TRBV6-5 combines with J gene TRBJ2-5, with D maybe TRBD1 (5 bases). V shed 2 bases and J shed 2 bases, with 9 bases lying between them. Germline V gene lookup returns CDR1 MNHEY and CDR2 SVGAGI. CDR3 size: 14 residues. As DNA, the CDR3 is TGTGCCAGCAGTTACCCGGACACACAAGAGACCCAGTACTTC. It translates to CASSYPDTQETQYF.

The V and J genes are TRBV18 and TRBJ2-1; TRBD2 matches at 11 bases. Germline V gene lookup returns CDR1 KGHSH and CDR2 LQKENI. Trimming took 6 bases from V and 9 from J; bases not matched to a gene: 10. The CDR3 runs to 15 residues. As DNA, the CDR3 is TGTGCCAGCTCCAAGACTAGCGGGAACTTACGTGAGCAGTTCTTC. This gives the protein CASSKTSGNLREQFF. The whole variable domain, remainder taken from reference TRBV18 and TRBJ2-1, is NAGVMQNPRHLVRRRGQEARLRCSPMKGHSHVYWYRQLPEEGLKFMVYLQKENIIDESGMPKERFSAEFPKEGPSILRIQQVVRGDSAAYFCASSKTSGNLREQFFGPGTRLTVL.

The rearrangement uses TRBV7-9 and TRBJ2-7; 10 positions match TRBD2. V was clipped by 11 bases and J by 3 bases; unmatched bases: 7. The CDR3 consists of 13 residues. Per the germline V gene, CDR1 is SEHNR and CDR2 is FQNEAQ (reference sequence). This chain's CDR3 is CAVAGTSDYEQYF. CDR3 nucleotide sequence: TGTGCCGTTGCCGGGACTAGCGACTACGAGCAGTACTTC.

The genes are TRBV28 and TRBJ2-5; D is unresolved. This CDR3 is built from 13 residues. The V gene's germline CDR1 is MDHEN and CDR2 SYDVKM. Trimming shortened V by 1 base and J by 0 bases, and 3 bases separated the two germline ends. The CDR3 nucleotides are TGTGCCAGCAGTTTATCGTACCAAGAGACCCAGTACTTC. Its translation: CASSLSYQETQYF.

The chain is built from TRBV30 and TRBJ1-6, with D possibly matching TRBD1 (5 bases). The V end was cut by 0 bases, the J end by 10 bases, with 13 bases between. Per germline, CDR1 GTSNPN and CDR2 SVGIG (reference sequence). The CDR3 is 14 amino acids. DNA for the CDR3: TGTGCCTGGAGTGTAACGGGTCGGGGCTCACCCCTCCACTTT. It specifies CAWSVTGRGSPLHF. Together with reference TRBV30 and TRBJ1-6, the CDR3 gives the full variable domain: SQTIHQWPATLVQPVGSPLSLECTVEGTSNPNLYWYRQAAGRGLQLLFYSVGIGQISSEVPQNLSASRPQDRQFILSSKKLLLSDSGFYLCAWSVTGRGSPLHFGNGTRLTVT.

This clone came up a few times. This sequence joins TRBV7-6 and TRBJ2-2; D remains ambiguous. Trimming took off 1 base at V and 4 bases at J, with 10 bases between the two ends. Germline V gene data show CDR1 as SGHVS and CDR2 as FNYEAQ. The CDR3 has 15 amino acids. The CDR3 bases are TGTGCCAGCAGCTTAGGCTGGGATAGCACCGGGGAGCTGTTTTTT. Translating gives CASSLGWDSTGELFF.

The genes are TRBV10-3 and TRBJ2-3; D is possibly TRBD2 (5 bases). Germline V gives CDR1 ENHRY, CDR2 SYGVKD. Trimming stripped 10 bases from V and 2 bases from J, with 16 bases between. The CDR3 is made up of 14 amino acids. The CDR3 spells CATFWGSATDTQYF. As DNA, the CDR3 is TGTGCCACCTTCTGGGGTAGCGCCACAGATACGCAGTATTTT.

The genes are TRBV2 and TRBJ2-3, with TRBD1 as a possible D gene (6 bases). The CDR3 is 15 residues long. Germline V gives CDR1 SNHLY, CDR2 FYNNEI. V lost 5 bases and J lost 1, with 13 bases in between. CDR3 DNA: TGTGCCAGCAGTTCCCGGGACACCCGCACAGATACGCAGTATTTT. Protein product: CASSSRDTRTDTQYF. Drawing the rest from reference TRBV2 and TRBJ2-3, the complete variable domain is EPEVTQTPSHQVTQMGQEVILRCVPISNHLYFYWYRQILGQKVEFLVSFYNNEISEKSEIFDDQFSVERPDGSNFTLKIRSTKLEDSAMYFCASSSRDTRTDTQYFGPGTRLTVL.

The chain recombines TRBV19 with TRBJ1-2; 8 nucleotides align to TRBD1. The CDR3 length is 16 residues. The V segment lost 3 bases and the J segment 4 bases; nucleotides outside the gene matches: 10. The germline V gene encodes CDR1 LNHDA and CDR2 SQIVND (reference sequence). CDR3 protein: CASSIPRAGGTYGYTF. For the CDR3, the DNA is TGTGCCAGTAGTATCCCTCGGGCAGGGGGCACCTATGGCTACACCTTC.

J is TRBJ2-6 and V is TRBV2; D perhaps matches TRBD2 (5 bases). Germline CDR1 SNHLY, CDR2 FYNNEI. This CDR3 contains 15 residues. Deletions cut 3 bases from V and 1 base from J, with 7 bases between. The CDR3 DNA reads TGTGCCAGCAGTGACGGGAATTCTGGGGCCAACGTCCTGACTTTC. Protein: CASSDGNSGANVLTF.

The chain combines TRBV5-4 with TRBJ2-5; TRBD1 is a possible D gene (6 bases). CDR1 SGHNT and CDR2 YYREEE come from the germline V gene (reference sequence). Deletions cut 3 bases from V and 4 bases from J, with 19 bases between. This CDR3 is 16 amino acids long. The CDR3 here is CASSSPPRQARETQYF. The CDR3 nucleotides are TGTGCCAGCAGCTCACCACCCCGACAGGCAAGAGAGACCCAGTACTTC.

V is TRBV28 and J is TRBJ2-5; 10 bases are a match to TRBD1. CDR1 is MDHEN and CDR2 is SYDVKM in the germline V gene. The CDR3 loop spans 15 amino acids. V was pared by 7 bases and J by 5 bases, with 10 bases of the junction left unmatched. The CDR3 region has the DNA TGTGCCAGCAAAAAAGACAGGGGGCCTTATGAGACCCAGTACTTC. As protein: CASKKDRGPYETQYF.

The chain couples TRBV19 to TRBJ2-5, with a tentative D call TRBD1 (6 bases). This CDR3 is built from 13 residues. The germline V gene has CDR1 LNHDA and CDR2 SQIVND (reference sequence). Deletions cut 5 bases from V and 4 bases from J, with 11 bases between. For the CDR3, the DNA is TGTGCCAGTAGTGTGGTCAGGGGAGAGACCCAGTACTTC. It encodes CASSVVRGETQYF.

The V gene is TRBV4-2, the J gene TRBJ2-3; TRBD2 matches 14 bases. Germline CDR1 LGHNA, CDR2 YNFKEQ. V lost 0 bases and J lost 2; bases outside the gene matches: 10. The CDR3 covers 20 residues. The chain's CDR3 is CASSQETTTSGRADTDTQYF. The CDR3 DNA follows: TGTGCCAGCAGCCAAGAGACCACGACTAGCGGGAGGGCCGACACAGATACGCAGTATTTT.

V gene TRBV2 combines with J gene TRBJ1-2; D is uncertain. Germline V gene lookup returns CDR1 SNHLY and CDR2 FYNNEI. This CDR3 comprises 12 residues. Trimming removed 5 bases from V and 4 bases from J, with 8 bases in between. The CDR3, as DNA: TGTGCCAGCAGTTTAACGATCTATGGCTACACCTTC. Translated: CASSLTIYGYTF.